The clone carrying this T cell receptor (beta chain) was seen at least ten times. These data originate in a study of T-cell reconstitution after alpha-beta-depleted transplantation in children. The CDR3 has 16 amino acids. The V gene's germline CDR1 is DFQATT and CDR2 SNEGSKA (reference sequence). The V end lost 6 bases, the J end lost 0 bases, and 18 bases lay between the germline ends. Unique molecular identifiers were built into the TCRbeta library. TCRdb processed the PCR reads anew with MiXCR; each CDR3 protein has one entry. Among some 250,000 distinct CDR3 sequences listed, 12% were seen once. The sample consisted of PBMCs from the stem cell graft donor, taken from the stem cell graft. The chain couples TRBV20-1 to TRBJ2-1; D may correspond to TRBD1 or TRBD2 (5 bases each). The receptor was derived from a human donor who donated a stem cell graft to a child with acute lymphoblastic leukemia. The CDR3 reads CSAGPFGFSSYNEQFF. Written as DNA, the CDR3 is TGCAGTGCGGGACCCTTCGGGTTTAGCTCCTACAATGAGCAGTTCTTC.